This TCR beta chain was captured in a study of tumor-infiltrating lymphocytes in primary liver carcinoma. Overall study context: Every patient in the cohort had a primary liver carcinoma. That carcinoma was treated by surgical resection. Men and women, 30 to 69 years of age, made up the patients. The study, taken as a whole, reports: Whereas tumor region pairs overlapped more, tumor-adjacent and tumor-blood pairs overlapped less. Without sorting, CD4+ versus CD8+ T cell repertoires were not compared.

There are 15 residues in the CDR3. Germline V CDR1 and CDR2: SGHAT, FQNNGV. From about 530 ng total RNA, TCR beta cDNA was generated with a primer in the constant region. Each TCR beta library was derived from three nested multiplex PCR rounds that employed slightly modified ARM-PCR. In the first two PCR rounds, TRBV1-TRBV30 forward primers were paired with a C-beta reverse primer, and each round lasted roughly 9 cycles. TCRdb recomputed calls from the multiplex PCR reads with MiXCR, one row per CDR3 protein. The repertoire holds approximately 340,000 distinct CDR3 sequences, with roughly 61% as singletons. Extraction also yielded germline DNA, while blood RNA was obtained from unsorted whole blood. Note on this clonotype: No antigen is known for it. The germline gene is not matched at one end of the junction; a read error may be the cause.

The source material was peripheral blood. The chain carries TRBV11-2 and TRBJ2-1; possible D gene TRBD2, 5 bases. The clonotype originates from a middle-aged man with primary liver carcinoma and hepatitis B virus infection. The CDR3 protein is CAGSLVAGLYNEHFF. The DNA of the CDR3 is TGTGCCGGCAGCTTAGTGGCGGGCCTGTACAATGAGCACTTCTTC.